These 24 T cell receptor beta chains originate from one sample sequenced in a study of CD8 T cell repertoires and HIV-1 epitope variants (dated by TCRdb to the early 2020s). Their cognate antigens are unknown. The method was the immunoSEQ multiplex PCR assay. Here the immuneACCESS table is served through TCRdb, limited to in-frame sequences with V and J called. Missing clones are a known gap in these copies; in checked studies unresolved V genes cover under half, and the rest lacks a known reason. Across this sample there are around 5,500 clones, with approximately 61% seen only once. Of the sample, roughly 44% is held by the ten largest clones. The sequenced sample was cultured CD8+ T cells derived from PBMCs. All receptors derive from a male donor with HIV.

This sequence joins TRBV7-3 and TRBJ2-5; TRBD2 matches at 8 bases. CDR3 length: 14 residues. V lost 0 bases, J lost 5 bases, and 2 bases stayed unmatched. Germline assignment: CDR1 SGHTA and CDR2 FQGTGA. CDR3 amino acids: CASSLTSGAETQYF. In DNA form, the CDR3 reads TGTGCCAGCAGCTTAACTAGCGGGGCCGAGACCCAGTACTTC.

This rearrangement joins TRBV4-3 to TRBJ2-1; D is unresolved. From germline, CDR1 is LGHNA and CDR2 YSLEER. The germline V and J ends were trimmed by 1 base and 3 bases, with 13 bases remaining between them. This CDR3 is 16 amino acids long. The CDR3 sequence: CASSQARAWLYNEQFF. The CDR3 nucleotides read TGCGCCAGCAGCCAAGCTAGGGCTTGGCTCTACAATGAGCAGTTCTTC.

This chain links TRBV7-9 with TRBJ2-7, with D uncertain. Germline V lookup: CDR1 SEHNR, CDR2 FQNEAQ (reference sequence). V dropped 2 bases and J dropped 2 bases, with 4 bases sitting between them. The CDR3 loop spans 12 amino acids. CDR3 in amino acids: CASSLSPYEQYF. The CDR3 DNA reads TGTGCCAGCAGCTTATCTCCCTACGAGCAGTACTTC.

The genes are TRBV27 and TRBJ2-7; D unclear. In germline, CDR1 is MNHEY, CDR2 SMNVEV (reference sequence). Between the trimmed V and J ends, which lost 5 bases and 0 bases, there was a span of 11 bases. CDR3 length: 14 residues. CDR3 region: CASSEIASSYEQYF. The CDR3 DNA sequence: TGTGCCAGCAGTGAGATTGCAAGCTCCTACGAGCAGTACTTC.

The J gene is TRBJ2-7, the V gene TRBV2, with a weak D call TRBD2 (6 bases). CDR1 and CDR2 (germline): SNHLY, FYNNEI. Trimming took 3 bases from V and 0 from J, leaving 9 bases between them. The CDR3 is 14 amino acids. The CDR3 coding sequence is TGTGCCAGCAGTGAGCGGGGATACTCCTACGAGCAGTACTTC. Translated, it gives CASSERGYSYEQYF.

Only a few counts were recorded for this clone. The rearrangement links TRBV9 to TRBJ1-5; no reliable D call. The germline V gene encodes CDR1 SGDLS and CDR2 YYNGEE. CDR3 size: 15 residues. Trimming shortened V by 3 bases and J by 3 bases, and 13 bases separated the two germline ends. CDR3 residues: CASSARGSLNQPQHF. The CDR3 DNA sequence: TGTGCCAGCAGCGCCCGAGGGAGTCTCAATCAGCCCCAGCATTTT.

The J gene is TRBJ2-7, the V gene TRBV6-5; tentative D call: TRBD1 (6 bases). V gave up 4 bases and J gave up 6 bases, with 13 bases separating them. Germline assignment: CDR1 MNHEY and CDR2 SVGAGI. The CDR3 extends over 13 amino acids. CDR3 loop: CASSSTGYREQYF. The DNA for the CDR3 is TGTGCCAGCAGTTCTACAGGGTATCGCGAGCAGTACTTC.

The J gene is TRBJ1-5, the V gene TRBV4-3; weak D call: TRBD1 (5 bases). CDR1 is LGHNA and CDR2 is YSLEER in the germline V gene. The germline V and J ends were trimmed by 0 bases and 6 bases, with 12 bases remaining between them. The CDR3 has 15 residues. Here the CDR3 reads CASSQEKGEGQPQHF. The CDR3, as DNA: TGCGCCAGCAGCCAAGAAAAAGGGGAGGGTCAGCCCCAGCATTTT.

By its share, this clone is large (0.1 to 1%). Written as DNA, the CDR3 is TGTGCCACCAGCAGAGATCGGAGAGAGACCCAGTACTTC. Its protein product is CATSRDRRETQYF. The chain recombines TRBV15 with TRBJ2-5; D remains unclear. The germline CDR1 and CDR2 sequences are LNHNV and YYDKDF (reference sequence). This CDR3 is 13 amino acids long. V lost 0 bases, J lost 4 bases, and 6 bases lay in between.

This sequence joins TRBV11-2 and TRBJ2-5; D assignment may be TRBD1 or TRBD2 (5 bases each). The V gene's germline CDR1 is SGHAT and CDR2 FQNNGV. The CDR3 loop spans 16 amino acids. The V gene lost 3 bases and the J gene lost 2 bases, with 16 bases spanning the gap. CDR3 loop: CASSLTRDRMQETQYF. The CDR3 DNA sequence: TGTGCCAGCAGCTTGACCCGGGACCGAATGCAAGAGACCCAGTACTTC.

The chain recombines TRBV13 with TRBJ1-1; D unresolved. Looked up from germline, CDR1 is PRHDT and CDR2 is FYEKMQ (reference sequence). V was trimmed by 1 base and J by 10 bases, leaving 10 bases between them. The CDR3 extends over 12 amino acids. DNA of the CDR3: TGTGCCAGCAGCTTAGAGAACTGGCCAGCTTTCTTT. Its translation is CASSLENWPAFF.

On this clone: Germline and junction disagree at one end, which may indicate a read error. V gene TRBV7-7 combines with J gene TRBJ2-5; 9 positions match TRBD1. Germline CDR1 is SSHAT and CDR2 is FNYEAQ (reference sequence). This CDR3 contains 16 residues. The CDR3 sequence: CASSRTTGTGFETQYF. In nucleotides, the CDR3 is TGTGCTAGCAGCCGAACAACCGGGACAGGGTTCGAGACCCAGTACTTC. The variable domain in full, completed from reference TRBV7-7 and TRBJ2-5, reads GAGVSQSPRYKVTKRGQDVTLRCDPISSHATLYWYQQALGQGPEFLTYFNYEAQPDKSGLPSDRFSAERPEGSISTLTIQRTEQRDSAMYRCASSRTTGTGFETQYFGPGTRLLVL.

The chain employs TRBV5-8 and TRBJ2-5; D not resolved. Trimming shortened V by 2 bases and J by 2 bases, and 10 bases separated the two germline ends. Germline V gene data show CDR1 as SGHTS and CDR2 as YDEGEE. The CDR3 has 14 amino acids. The CDR3 loop is CASSFLTPQETQYF. CDR3 DNA: TGTGCCAGCAGCTTCCTAACACCTCAAGAGACCCAGTACTTC.

The genes are TRBV5-5 and TRBJ2-3; TRBD1 aligns across 8 bases. The V gene's germline CDR1 is SGHKS and CDR2 YYEKEE (reference sequence). The V and J ends lost 5 bases and 0 bases, in that order; junction bases with no gene match: 17. The CDR3 extends over 19 amino acids. CDR3 sequence reads: CASSLLPGQGAESTDTQYF. The CDR3 DNA reads TGTGCCAGCAGTCTTCTTCCCGGTCAGGGGGCGGAAAGCACAGATACGCAGTATTTT.

The rearrangement uses TRBV4-2 and TRBJ1-4, with D unresolved. Germline assignment: CDR1 LGHNA and CDR2 YNFKEQ. V gave up 0 bases and J gave up 6 bases, with 14 bases separating them. This CDR3 is 16 amino acids long. The CDR3 loop is CASSQDFLGGDEKLFF. The CDR3 region has the DNA TGTGCCAGCAGCCAAGATTTCCTTGGTGGGGATGAAAAACTGTTTTTT.

This clone was seen only a few times. A read error may produce the germline difference seen at one junction end. This chain uses TRBV7-7 with TRBJ2-5; 7 nucleotides match TRBD2. The length of the CDR3 is 15 residues. CDR1 is SSHAT and CDR2 is FNYEAQ in the germline V gene (reference sequence). CDR3: CASSLTVAGEETQYF. Here the CDR3 DNA reads TGTGCTAGCAGCTTAACGGTGGCGGGAGAAGAGACCCAGTACTTC.

J is TRBJ2-7 and V is TRBV5-4, with 9 bases identical to TRBD1. The CDR3 runs to 14 residues. V lost 4 bases to trimming and J lost 5 bases; unmatched junction nucleotides: 7. Looked up from germline, CDR1 is SGHNT and CDR2 is YYREEE (reference sequence). In DNA form, the CDR3 reads TGTGCCAGCAGCCGGACAGGGGAAATTAACGAGCAGTACTTC. Residues: CASSRTGEINEQYF.

The chain employs TRBV2 and TRBJ1-5; D gene uncertain. This CDR3 spans 15 amino acids. CDR1 is SNHLY and CDR2 is FYNNEI in the germline V gene. Trimming removed 3 bases at V and 0 bases at J, with 9 bases between. The CDR3 loop reads CASSEVGGSNQPQHF. CDR3 coding DNA: TGTGCCAGCAGTGAGGTCGGCGGTAGCAATCAGCCCCAGCATTTT.

The rearrangement joins TRBV18 to TRBJ2-4, with TRBD1 identical over 7 bases. The CDR3 is 14 residues long. With 6 bases clipped from V and 3 bases from J, the junction kept 5 bases outside the gene matches. CDR1 and CDR2 from the germline V gene are KGHSH and LQKENI. CDR3 region: CASSQGTDKNIQYF. The CDR3 bases are TGTGCCAGCTCCCAAGGGACAGACAAAAACATTCAGTACTTC.

Within the sample, this clone is medium-sized. The chain recombines TRBV28 with TRBJ1-2; D unclear. This CDR3 is 11 amino acids long. Germline CDR1 and CDR2: MDHEN and SYDVKM. Between the trimmed V and J ends, which lost 5 bases and 8 bases, there was a span of 9 bases. CDR3 region: CASSLPGGYTF. The CDR3 DNA is TGTGCCAGCAGTCTGCCGGGAGGCTACACCTTC.

V and J are TRBV9 and TRBJ2-7; a weak D match, TRBD2 (7 bases). Trimming left V 8 bases short and J 5 bases short, with 17 bases between. The CDR3 runs 13 residues. The germline V gene encodes CDR1 SGDLS and CDR2 YYNGEE. The CDR3 DNA follows: TGTGCCAGTTCGCTGGGCGGGGGCGACGAGCAGTACTTC. It encodes CASSLGGGDEQYF.

This clone has a handful of counts. The CDR3 spells CASSPGQGVDYGYTF. The CDR3 DNA reads TGTGCCAGCAGCCCGGGACAGGGGGTCGACTATGGCTACACCTTC. The chain combines TRBV5-6 with TRBJ1-2; 11 bases are a match to TRBD1. The CDR3 covers 15 residues. Germline V gene sequence: CDR1 SGHDT, CDR2 YYEEEE. V gave up 4 bases and J gave up 3 bases; unmatched junction bases: 5.

The chain combines TRBV11-2 with TRBJ1-1; 11 nucleotides agree with TRBD1. Germline V gives CDR1 SGHAT, CDR2 FQNNGV. The V segment lost 4 bases and the J segment 5 bases; nucleotides outside the gene matches: 15. This CDR3 contains 18 residues. CDR3 bases: TGTGCCAGCAGCTCAAATTCCCCGGGACAGGGGGACGCGACTGAAGCTTTCTTT. Translated, it gives CASSSNSPGQGDATEAFF.

The chain combines TRBV25-1 with TRBJ1-1; D unclear. The CDR3 is 13 residues long. Trimming left V 0 bases short and J 9 bases short, with 11 bases between. Looked up from germline, CDR1 is MGHDK and CDR2 is SYGVNS. The CDR3 here is CASSEYGVQKAFF. The CDR3 DNA reads as TGTGCCAGCAGTGAATACGGGGTCCAAAAAGCTTTCTTT.